This T cell receptor (beta chain) was found in a study of quantifying T cell responses using KT2 cells. Study summary: RNA was reverse transcribed with TCR alpha and beta constant-region primers.

This clonotype came up a few times. This CDR3 spans 14 amino acids. The germline V gene has CDR1 SGHRS and CDR2 YFSETQ. The V and J ends lost 4 bases and 4 bases respectively, with 14 bases between them. Each cDNA got a UMI-containing oligo ligated at its 3' end. An equimolar mix of RC1.1 and RC1.2 primed the beta chain across TRBC1 and TRBC2. TCRdb used MiXCR to reprocess the UMI-ligation and nested PCR reads, holding one entry per CDR3 protein. The sample has approximately 50,000 distinct CDR3 sequences; about 9.9% are singletons. V usage is TRBV5-1 and J usage is TRBJ1-1, with D unresolved. Specimen: PBMCs spiked with cells of the T cell clone KT2. The TCR originated in a human donor. CDR3 sequence: CASSATPEGTEAFF. The CDR3 DNA is TGCGCCAGCAGCGCTACCCCCGAAGGCACTGAAGCTTTCTTT.